The 28 T cell receptor beta chains below come from one sample, sequenced in a study of T cells in Graves' hyperthyroidism and ophthalmopathy. The TCR beta CDR3 regions underwent amplification using RNA transcripts as the source. RT-PCR in the first round (using the HTBI primer set) targeted the TCR CDR3. TCRdb re-called the multiplex PCR reads with MiXCR, one entry per CDR3 protein. Here the sample spans around 350,000 distinct CDR3 sequences, approximately 25% being singletons. Sequenced: blood. These receptors came from a man aged 45-65 years with Graves' hyperthyroidism.

This clonotype has more than one count but fewer than ten. The V call is TRBV28, the J call TRBJ1-5; D is undetermined. In germline, CDR1 is MDHEN, CDR2 SYDVKM. V lost 7 bases to trimming and J lost 4 bases, with 5 bases between them. The CDR3 contains 11 residues. CDR3 sequence (DNA): TGTGCCAGCATGACTAATCAGCCCCAGCATTTT. Translation: CASMTNQPQHF.

In its sample, this clonotype was seen a few times. The chain employs TRBV4-1 and TRBJ2-7; the match to TRBD2 covers 7 bases. Per germline, CDR1 MGHRA and CDR2 YSYEKL. Trimming cost V 0 bases and J 7 bases; bases outside gene matches: 9. The CDR3 has 15 residues. The CDR3 nucleotides read TGCGCCAGCAGCCAAGAAATAGCGGGCGATCGGGAGCAGTACTTC. Protein: CASSQEIAGDREQYF.

This chain joins TRBV10-1 and TRBJ2-2, with 7 bases lining up with TRBD2. This CDR3 has 13 amino acids. From germline, CDR1 is WNHNN and CDR2 SYGVQD (reference sequence). V dropped 5 bases and J dropped 6; count of bases not matched to a gene: 3. CDR3 residues: CASSNLAAGELFF. As DNA, the CDR3 is TGCGCCAGCAGTAATCTAGCGGCCGGGGAGCTGTTTTTT.

This clonotype was found many times. The V and J genes are TRBV28 and TRBJ2-5; 7 bases are a match to TRBD2. The germline gives CDR1 MDHEN, CDR2 SYDVKM. The V segment lost 4 bases and the J segment 5 bases; nucleotides outside the gene matches: 10. The CDR3 contains 15 residues. Here the CDR3 reads CASSSPGGVEETQYF. DNA of the CDR3: TGTGCCAGCAGTTCTCCTGGGGGGGTTGAGGAGACCCAGTACTTC.

This clonotype was observed at least ten times. V and J are TRBV2 and TRBJ2-1; weak D call: TRBD2 (5 bases). Germline loops: CDR1 SNHLY, CDR2 FYNNEI. CDR3 length equals 13 residues. Between the trimmed V and J ends, which lost 8 bases and 2 bases, there was a span of 10 bases. CDR3 in amino acids: CASRGSAYNEQFF. CDR3 in DNA: TGTGCCAGCCGGGGATCCGCCTACAATGAGCAGTTCTTC.

The V call is TRBV12-3 or TRBV12-4, the J call TRBJ1-2, with 12 bases identical to TRBD1. The V gene end was trimmed by 4 bases and the J gene end by 0 bases; junction bases not matched to a gene: 6. The CDR3 contains 17 residues. In DNA, the CDR3 is TGTGCCAGCAGTTCCGGGGACAGGGGGCTAGCTAACTATGGCTACACCTTC. Translated: CASSSGDRGLANYGYTF.

This clonotype was detected many times. This chain links TRBV7-9 with TRBJ2-7; D is uncertain. The V end was cut by 4 bases, the J end by 1 base, with 8 bases between. Germline values: CDR1 SEHNR, CDR2 FQNEAQ (reference sequence). The length of the CDR3 is 13 residues. The CDR3 sequence: CASSSTLSYEQYF. The CDR3 DNA reads TGTGCCAGCAGCTCGACACTTTCCTACGAGCAGTACTTC.

The sample holds a few counts of this clonotype. V usage is TRBV19 and J usage is TRBJ2-3; 7 nucleotides match TRBD2. This CDR3 is 17 amino acids long. Germline-derived CDR1 and CDR2 are LNHDA and SQIVND (reference sequence). Trimming at V came to 0 bases and at J to 2 bases, leaving 8 bases not matched to a gene. The CDR3 DNA is TGTGCCAGTAGTATAGAGAGGTGGGGGGGGACCACAGATACGCAGTATTTT. Amino acid sequence: CASSIERWGGTTDTQYF.

Comment on this clonotype: A much larger clone is a single base away; this may be a read error. The gene calls are TRBV29-1 and TRBJ1-1, with a possible D match to TRBD1 (6 bases). CDR3 length: 12 amino acids. Germline CDR1 and CDR2: SQVTM and ANQGSEA. Trimming pared 4 bases from V and 3 bases from J, leaving 9 bases between. CDR3 DNA sequence: TGCAGCGTTGTGGGGGGGCACACTGAAGCTTTCTTT. Amino acids: CSVVGGHTEAFF.

This chain joins TRBV5-1 and TRBJ2-7, with D maybe TRBD2 (7 bases). Germline loops: CDR1 SGHRS, CDR2 YFSETQ. With 0 bases removed from V and 7 bases from J, the gap between germline ends came to 17 bases. This CDR3 contains 15 residues. The DNA for the CDR3 is TGCGCCAGCAGCTTGGAAACAGGGAGGGGTCGGGAGCAGTACTTC. Residues: CASSLETGRGREQYF. The full variable domain, rest sourced from reference TRBV5-1 and TRBJ2-7, is KAGVTQTPRYLIKTRGQQVTLSCSPISGHRSVSWYQQTPGQGLQFLFEYFSETQRNKGNFPGRFSGRQFSNSRSEMNVSTLELGDSALYLCASSLETGRGREQYFGPGTRLTVT.

This clonotype was detected a few times. The chain has TRBV5-1 and TRBJ2-3; weak D call: TRBD1 (6 bases). The CDR3 consists of 14 residues. The V gene's germline CDR1 is SGHRS and CDR2 YFSETQ. Trimming pared 2 bases from V and 2 bases from J, leaving 9 bases between. CDR3: CASSLQGVTDTQYF. Written as DNA, the CDR3 is TGCGCCAGCAGCTTACAGGGAGTCACAGATACGCAGTATTTT.

This clonotype was observed at least ten times. The chain joins TRBV28 to TRBJ2-3, with D perhaps being TRBD1 or TRBD2 (5 bases each). Trimming shortened V by 8 bases and J by 4 bases, and 13 bases separated the two germline ends. Germline assignment: CDR1 MDHEN and CDR2 SYDVKM. The CDR3 loop spans 13 amino acids. CDR3 sequence reads: CASGGSVPDTQYF. The DNA for the CDR3 is TGTGCCAGCGGGGGATCGGTCCCAGATACGCAGTATTTT.

As for this clonotype: At one end the junction does not follow the germline gene, possibly because of a read error. The chain joins TRBV7-8 to TRBJ2-7; D gene unclear. The CDR3 loop spans 17 amino acids. Germline lookup yields CDR1 SGHVS and CDR2 FQNEAQ. CDR3 DNA sequence: TGCGCCAGCAGCCAATTATCGGGCGCCACCCCCGCCTACGAGCAGTACTTC. Its translation is CASSQLSGATPAYEQYF.

Points on this clonotype: A much larger clone differs from this one at a single base, so this may be a read error. The rearrangement uses TRBV2 and TRBJ1-1; D is possibly TRBD1 (5 bases). The germline gives CDR1 SNHLY, CDR2 FYNNEI. The V end lost 6 bases, the J end lost 2 bases, and 16 bases lay between the germline ends. There are 15 residues in the CDR3. As DNA, the CDR3 is TGTGCCAGCAGGGAGAGCGGGGCAATAAACACTGAAGCTTTCTTT. Protein sequence: CASRESGAINTEAFF.

The rearrangement links TRBV20-1 to TRBJ2-3; the match to TRBD2 covers 13 bases. This CDR3 comprises 14 residues. The V gene's germline CDR1 is DFQATT and CDR2 SNEGSKA (reference sequence). CDR3 coding DNA: TGCAGCACTAGCGGGAGGGCCGGGGGAGATACGCAGTATTTT. As protein: CSTSGRAGGDTQYF.

This clonotype was seen at least ten times. J is TRBJ2-7 and V is TRBV11-2; TRBD2 agrees at 9 bases. V was pared by 7 bases and J by 6 bases, with 13 bases of the junction left unmatched. Germline CDR1 SGHAT, CDR2 FQNNGV. The CDR3 is 15 amino acids. The chain's CDR3 is CASTYSGAGGTEQYF. CDR3 DNA: TGTGCCAGCACCTACAGCGGGGCGGGGGGGACCGAGCAGTACTTC.

In this sample, this clonotype turned up many times. The chain recombines TRBV11-2 with TRBJ2-7; D perhaps matches TRBD2 (6 bases). Germline V CDR1 and CDR2: SGHAT, FQNNGV. Trimming stripped 1 base from V and 2 bases from J, with 12 bases between. The length of the CDR3 is 15 residues. The CDR3: CASSLGIGGAYEQYF. DNA of the CDR3: TGTGCCAGCAGCTTAGGAATTGGAGGGGCCTACGAGCAGTACTTC.

V and J are TRBV29-1 and TRBJ2-7; 8 positions agree with TRBD2. Germline loops: CDR1 SQVTM, CDR2 ANQGSEA. V dropped 4 bases and J dropped 1; count of bases not matched to a gene: 9. CDR3 length equals 15 residues. In DNA, the CDR3 is TGCAGCGTTGTGTTTGGACTAGCATCGTCCTACGAGCAGTACTTC. It yields the protein CSVVFGLASSYEQYF.

This clonotype showed up just once. One junction end disagrees with the germline gene, perhaps due to a read error. In DNA, the CDR3 is TGTGCCGGCAGCCAGTTAGCGGGAGTCCCAGATACGCAGTATTTT. This encodes CAGSQLAGVPDTQYF. This sequence joins TRBV3-1 and TRBJ2-3, with 9 bases aligning to TRBD2. Germline lookup yields CDR1 LGHDT and CDR2 YNNKEL (reference sequence). This CDR3 region has 15 residues.

This clonotype was observed many times. The V and J genes are TRBV11-2 and TRBJ2-7; D call uncertain. Trimming took 5 bases from V and 0 from J, leaving 14 bases between them. The CDR3 consists of 15 residues. Germline loops: CDR1 SGHAT, CDR2 FQNNGV. DNA for the CDR3: TGTGCCAGCAGCCCAATTCGGAGAATCTCCTACGAGCAGTACTTC. Its protein is CASSPIRRISYEQYF.

Here the CDR3 reads CSASQDTAEAFF. The CDR3 DNA follows: TGCAGTGCCAGCCAGGATACGGCTGAAGCTTTCTTT. The genes are TRBV20-1 and TRBJ1-1, with D unclear. This CDR3 spans 12 amino acids. The V end lost 6 bases, the J end lost 6 bases, and 14 bases lay between the germline ends. Germline CDR1 DFQATT, CDR2 SNEGSKA (reference sequence).

This clonotype was seen only once. One junction end does not reproduce the germline sequence, and a read error may be involved. The chain uses TRBV6-5 and TRBJ1-4; TRBD1 matches 7 bases. This CDR3 is built from 16 residues. The germline gives CDR1 MNHEY, CDR2 SVGAGI. In DNA, the CDR3 is TGTGCCAGCAGTCACTCCTTGACAGGGCGAGTTGGAAAACTGTTTTTT. Protein sequence: CASSHSLTGRVGKLFF.

A few counts support this clonotype. This chain connects TRBV3-1 to TRBJ2-4; 14 bases line up with TRBD2. J was trimmed by 4 bases and V by 3 bases; bases with no gene match: 8. Germline V gene lookup returns CDR1 LGHDT and CDR2 YNNKEL (reference sequence). This CDR3 is 18 amino acids long. CDR3 nucleotides: TGTGCCAGCAGCCAGGGGACTAGCGGGAGCGATACAAAAAACATTCAGTACTTC. It translates to CASSQGTSGSDTKNIQYF.

The V call is TRBV3-1, the J call TRBJ2-1; 8 nucleotides match TRBD1. The V gene's germline CDR1 is LGHDT and CDR2 YNNKEL (reference sequence). J gave up 2 bases and V 7 bases, and 4 bases lay outside the gene matches. The CDR3 has 14 amino acids. CDR3 in amino acids: CASTSRGPYNEQFF. The CDR3 DNA sequence: TGTGCCAGCACCAGCAGGGGGCCCTACAATGAGCAGTTCTTC.

The genes are TRBV24-1 and TRBJ2-3; 8 bases map to TRBD1. This CDR3 spans 13 amino acids. Per germline, CDR1 KGHDR and CDR2 SFDVKD. Germline trimming cut 7 bases from V and 8 bases from J; bases unmatched to any gene: 7. The CDR3: CATSPDRGGTQYF. The CDR3 DNA reads TGTGCCACCAGCCCTGACAGGGGCGGTACGCAGTATTTT.

The chain links TRBV9 to TRBJ2-5; 9 bases are a match to TRBD2. Germline V CDR1 and CDR2: SGDLS, YYNGEE. The CDR3 is made up of 20 amino acids. Trimming at V came to 0 bases and at J to 2 bases, leaving 17 bases not matched to a gene. This CDR3 is CASSVAIGAGGPGVQETQYF. CDR3 DNA sequence: TGTGCCAGCAGCGTAGCTATAGGAGCGGGAGGTCCGGGAGTGCAAGAGACCCAGTACTTC.

The J gene is TRBJ2-7, the V gene TRBV5-1, with unresolved D. Germline V gene lookup returns CDR1 SGHRS and CDR2 YFSETQ. Trimming stripped 0 bases from V and 5 bases from J, with 3 bases between. This CDR3 has 11 residues. This CDR3 reads CASSLEHEQYF. The CDR3 coding sequence is TGCGCCAGCAGCTTGGAACACGAGCAGTACTTC.

There are a few counts of this clonotype. This sequence joins TRBV27 and TRBJ2-1, with TRBD1 matching over 9 bases. This CDR3 is 18 amino acids long. Germline V gene lookup returns CDR1 MNHEY and CDR2 SMNVEV (reference sequence). Trimming cost V 1 base and J 1 base; bases outside gene matches: 8. The CDR3 is CASSLYSLGTGSYNEQFF. In nucleotides, the CDR3 is TGTGCCAGCAGTTTATACTCTTTAGGGACAGGGTCCTACAATGAGCAGTTCTTC.